The present entry profiles one TCR beta chain with its context. Its specificity is not known. Other DNA sequences from this sample encode an identical CDR3 as well. Naive CD8 isolation took CD45RO-negative cells positively selected for CCR7 and excluded terminally differentiated effector memory CD45RA+ cells. These data come from a study of shared clonotypes between healthy human individuals. Points from the study as a whole: Tissue TCR repertoires likely differ from these blood-only repertoires. In general, naive subsets displayed greater estimated richness than memory subsets did. Generation probabilities were higher for clonotypes shared across all four sorted-subset donors than for unshared ones.

Per the germline V gene, CDR1 is LGHNA and CDR2 is YSLEER. Trimming stripped 1 base from V and 3 bases from J, with 7 bases between. CDR3 length: 13 amino acids. Evenly divided among several immunoSEQ plates was the genomic DNA of each subset. Libraries were prepared by immunoSEQ multiplex PCR; TCRdb keeps only in-frame clonotypes and omits some of them. The table shows over 2 million clones, with about 95% occurring only once. The source is a young man in good health. Sequencing used naive CD8+ T cells sorted from blood. The chain employs TRBV4-3 and TRBJ2-7; the D is unclear. The CDR3 region is CASSQGVSYEQYF. For the CDR3, the DNA is TGCGCCAGCAGCCAAGGTGTCAGCTACGAGCAGTACTTC.